The 16 T cell receptor beta chains listed next were all sequenced from one sample in a study of Graves' ophthalmopathy and Graves' hyperthyroidism. Amplification of TCR beta CDR3 regions used RNA transcripts. A first-round RT-PCR used HTBI primers, followed by a second-round multiplex PCR. TCRdb independently ran MiXCR on the multiplex PCR reads; one entry per CDR3 protein. This sample has about 220,000 distinct CDR3 sequences; roughly 21% occur once, and the top ten carry 43%. Sequences were obtained from peripheral blood. The receptors were sampled from a woman in her forties or fifties with Graves' ophthalmopathy.

This chain joins TRBV2 and TRBJ2-2; weak D call: TRBD1 (5 bases). Germline V lookup: CDR1 SNHLY, CDR2 FYNNEI. The V end was cut by 8 bases, the J end by 4 bases, with 14 bases between. This CDR3 contains 14 residues. The CDR3 sequence is CASGLPRVTGELFF. In DNA form, the CDR3 reads TGTGCCAGCGGTTTACCCAGGGTCACCGGGGAGCTGTTTTTT.

The table lists this clonotype with many counts. The CDR3 region is CASSTGAREQYF. The CDR3 DNA reads TGTGCCAGTAGTACGGGGGCAAGGGAGCAGTACTTC. This chain links TRBV19 with TRBJ2-7; D is perhaps TRBD1 or TRBD2 (6 bases each). This CDR3 has 12 amino acids. Deletions cut 4 bases from V and 7 bases from J, with 11 bases between. From germline, CDR1 is LNHDA and CDR2 SQIVND (reference sequence).

This clonotype was observed at least ten times. The chain joins TRBV19 to TRBJ2-7; 7 bases map to TRBD2. This CDR3 spans 14 amino acids. The germline CDR1 and CDR2 sequences are LNHDA and SQIVND (reference sequence). J was trimmed by 2 bases and V by 5 bases; bases with no gene match: 6. This CDR3 reads CASSEGLGTYEQYF. The CDR3 DNA reads as TGTGCCAGTAGTGAAGGACTAGGGACCTACGAGCAGTACTTC.

The sample holds many counts of this clonotype. The gene calls are TRBV3-1 and TRBJ1-1; weak D call: TRBD1 (5 bases). The V end lost 4 bases, the J end lost 3 bases, and 12 bases lay between the germline ends. The CDR3 contains 14 residues. Per the germline V gene, CDR1 is LGHDT and CDR2 is YNNKEL (reference sequence). CDR3 nucleotide sequence: TGTGCCAGCAGCCCCTGGGGGATGGACACTGAAGCTTTCTTT. Its translation is CASSPWGMDTEAFF.

This clonotype was seen ten or more times. This chain connects TRBV27 to TRBJ2-7, with D perhaps being TRBD1 or TRBD2 (5 bases each). CDR1 and CDR2 (germline): MNHEY, SMNVEV (reference sequence). The CDR3 runs 14 residues. The V end was cut by 3 bases, the J end by 2 bases, with 11 bases between. CDR3 residues: CASSLRGWAYEQYF. CDR3 nucleotide sequence: TGTGCCAGCAGTTTGAGGGGCTGGGCCTACGAGCAGTACTTC.

This clonotype was found a few times. This rearrangement joins TRBV20-1 to TRBJ2-4; 14 bases map to TRBD2. CDR1 is DFQATT, CDR2 SNEGSKA, per germline (reference sequence). Unmatched junction bases numbered 9, after V lost 1 base and J lost 1 base. CDR3 length: 19 amino acids. CDR3 region: CSARAGLAGGGGAKNIQYF. Here the CDR3 DNA reads TGCAGTGCTAGAGCTGGACTAGCGGGAGGCGGTGGGGCCAAAAACATTCAGTACTTC.

This clonotype was seen repeatedly, ten times or more. The chain uses TRBV7-9 and TRBJ2-1; the D is unclear. Germline V gives CDR1 SEHNR, CDR2 FQNEAQ (reference sequence). The CDR3 loop spans 15 amino acids. Trimming took off 4 bases at V and 5 bases at J, with 15 bases between the two ends. The CDR3 region is CASSSWRDANNEQFF. In nucleotides, the CDR3 is TGTGCCAGCAGCTCCTGGCGAGATGCTAACAATGAGCAGTTCTTC.

This clonotype showed up many times. The chain has TRBV5-1 and TRBJ1-1; 8 bases map to TRBD1. The CDR3 covers 14 residues. Germline lookup yields CDR1 SGHRS and CDR2 YFSETQ. With 4 bases clipped from V and 1 base from J, the junction kept 3 bases outside the gene matches. The CDR3, as DNA: TGCGCCAGCAGCACAGACAGGGGGAACACTGAAGCTTTCTTT. Its translation is CASSTDRGNTEAFF.

This clonotype occurred many times. CDR3 DNA: TGCAGTGCTAGGCTACACAGGGGGCTACGGACTGAAGCTTTCTTT. It is translated as CSARLHRGLRTEAFF. The chain couples TRBV20-1 to TRBJ1-1, with TRBD1 identical over 9 bases. J was trimmed by 5 bases and V by 3 bases; bases with no gene match: 10. Germline lookup yields CDR1 DFQATT and CDR2 SNEGSKA (reference sequence). The CDR3 extends over 15 amino acids.

This clonotype was recorded at least ten times. V gene TRBV12-3 or TRBV12-4 combines with J gene TRBJ1-5, with D perhaps TRBD1 (6 bases). V lost 5 bases and J 6 bases, leaving 14 bases between the germline ends. The CDR3 spans 14 residues. For the CDR3, the DNA is TGTGCCAGCAGTCGGACAGAGGAGGGTCAGCCCCAGCATTTT. This translates into CASSRTEEGQPQHF.

The sample holds many counts of this clonotype. J is TRBJ1-5 and V is TRBV5-1; tentative D call: TRBD1 (6 bases). The germline gives CDR1 SGHRS, CDR2 YFSETQ. V lost 3 bases and J lost 6, with 13 bases in between. CDR3 length: 14 amino acids. CDR3 loop: CASSSEGGIQPQHF. The CDR3 nucleotides are TGCGCCAGCAGCTCAGAAGGGGGTATTCAGCCCCAGCATTTT.

This clonotype was counted at least ten times. The chain couples TRBV27 to TRBJ2-7; 13 bases agree with TRBD2. The CDR3 has 15 amino acids. Germline trimming cut 7 bases from V and 2 bases from J; bases unmatched to any gene: 5. The germline gives CDR1 MNHEY, CDR2 SMNVEV (reference sequence). CDR3 protein: CASKPGLAGPYEQYF. The DNA for the CDR3 is TGTGCCAGCAAACCGGGACTAGCGGGACCCTACGAGCAGTACTTC.

In its sample, this clonotype was seen many times. The rearrangement uses TRBV29-1 and TRBJ2-7; TRBD2 matches 8 bases. The CDR3 is 11 amino acids. V gave up 6 bases and J gave up 7 bases; unmatched junction bases: 5. The germline CDR1 and CDR2 sequences are SQVTM and ANQGSEA. The CDR3 loop reads CSVTGGEEQYF. DNA of the CDR3: TGCAGCGTGACGGGGGGGGAAGAGCAGTACTTC.

This clonotype was seen at least ten times. The chain recombines TRBV28 with TRBJ1-3; no definite D call. V was shortened by 6 bases and J by 0 bases, with 12 bases between the two germline ends. CDR3 length: 15 amino acids. Per the germline V gene, CDR1 is MDHEN and CDR2 is SYDVKM. This chain's CDR3 is CASREFGFSGNTIYF. As DNA, the CDR3 is TGTGCCAGCAGAGAGTTCGGGTTCTCTGGAAACACCATATATTTT.

At least ten counts were recorded for this clonotype. This chain uses TRBV2 with TRBJ1-5; D is undetermined. The V end lost 9 bases, the J end lost 11 bases, and 5 bases lay between the germline ends. CDR3 length: 8 amino acids. Germline V gene sequence: CDR1 SNHLY, CDR2 FYNNEI. CDR3 residues: CASRTQHF. The CDR3 DNA reads as TGTGCCAGTCGGACCCAGCATTTT.

This clonotype has just a few counts. This rearrangement joins TRBV11-2 to TRBJ2-5; perhaps D is TRBD1 or TRBD2 (5 bases each). With 3 bases removed from V and 5 bases from J, the gap between germline ends came to 16 bases. This CDR3 is 15 amino acids long. Per the germline V gene, CDR1 is SGHAT and CDR2 is FQNNGV. The CDR3 sequence: CASSFFGQGDETQYF. CDR3 coding DNA: TGTGCCAGCAGCTTCTTCGGCCAAGGGGACGAGACCCAGTACTTC.